Below are 25 T cell receptor beta chains sequenced from a single sample in a study of T cell changes during pregnancy in multiple sclerosis. Repertoires were generated with immunoSEQ multiplex PCR, while TCRdb's copy carries only in-frame clones and drops some. Of about 110,000 clones in the sample, about 89% were seen once. Sequencing was performed on peripheral blood, taken after pregnancy. The receptors were gathered from a female donor with multiple sclerosis, enrolled in a pregnancy study.

The count of this clone is one. The chain carries TRBV7-6 and TRBJ1-3; D is perhaps TRBD1 (5 bases). CDR3 length: 17 residues. Germline values: CDR1 SGHVS, CDR2 FNYEAQ. V lost 1 base and J lost 0, with 13 bases in between. CDR3 amino acids: CASSLEWAGHSGNTIYF. The DNA for the CDR3 is TGTGCCAGCAGCTTAGAATGGGCAGGACACTCTGGAAACACCATATATTTT.

The chain combines TRBV7-8 with TRBJ1-4, with 8 bases that match TRBD1. J gave up 8 bases and V 2 bases, and 4 bases lay outside the gene matches. Per germline, CDR1 SGHVS and CDR2 FQNEAQ. The CDR3 covers 14 residues. The CDR3: CASSLQGAVEKLFF. CDR3 in DNA: TGTGCCAGCAGCTTACAGGGGGCAGTCGAAAAACTGTTTTTT.

In DNA form, the CDR3 reads TGTGCCACAGAGAGCCGGGACACCCTTAACTATGGCTACACCTTC. Translation: CATESRDTLNYGYTF. The genes are TRBV28 and TRBJ1-2, with a tentative D call TRBD1 (6 bases). Trimming took off 10 bases at V and 1 base at J, with 19 bases between the two ends. Germline assignment: CDR1 MDHEN and CDR2 SYDVKM. The CDR3 sequence is 15 residues long.

The chain uses TRBV7-6 and TRBJ1-1; possible D gene TRBD1, 6 bases. The CDR3 loop spans 14 amino acids. CDR1 SGHVS and CDR2 FNYEAQ come from the germline V gene. V was pared by 4 bases and J by 1 base, with 10 bases between. The CDR3: CASSSIQGNTEAFF. CDR3 DNA sequence: TGTGCCAGCAGCTCGATACAGGGGAACACTGAAGCTTTCTTT.

V and J are TRBV7-2 and TRBJ2-1; 13 bases are a match to TRBD2. V shed 4 bases and J 8 bases; nucleotides not matched to a gene: 8. This CDR3 comprises 16 residues. Germline V CDR1 and CDR2: SGHTA, FQGNSA. The CDR3, as DNA: TGTGCCAGCAGCTGGTGGACTAGCGGGGGTGGCGATGAGCAGTTCTTC. It yields the protein CASSWWTSGGGDEQFF.

V usage is TRBV5-1 and J usage is TRBJ1-1, with a weak D call TRBD1 (5 bases). Trimming stripped 0 bases from V and 8 bases from J, with 11 bases between. Germline CDR1 is SGHRS and CDR2 is YFSETQ. CDR3 length equals 13 residues. The CDR3 reads CASSLAGMSEAFF. The CDR3 nucleotides are TGCGCCAGCAGCTTGGCAGGGATGTCGGAAGCTTTCTTT.

V and J are TRBV5-1 and TRBJ2-1; D remains ambiguous. CDR3 length: 14 residues. V lost 0 bases to trimming and J lost 6 bases, with 10 bases between them. Germline V CDR1 and CDR2: SGHRS, YFSETQ. Here the CDR3 reads CASSLGIDINEQFF. CDR3 nucleotides: TGCGCCAGCAGCTTGGGGATTGACATCAATGAGCAGTTCTTC. Full variable domain (missing parts from reference TRBV5-1 and TRBJ2-1): KAGVTQTPRYLIKTRGQQVTLSCSPISGHRSVSWYQQTPGQGLQFLFEYFSETQRNKGNFPGRFSGRQFSNSRSEMNVSTLELGDSALYLCASSLGIDINEQFFGPGTRLTVL.

The chain employs TRBV27 and TRBJ1-5; D is undetermined. This CDR3 contains 14 residues. Per germline, CDR1 MNHEY and CDR2 SMNVEV (reference sequence). Trimming left V 4 bases short and J 7 bases short, with 14 bases between. CDR3 residues: CASSSIQVLQPQHF. The CDR3 bases are TGTGCCAGCAGTTCTATCCAGGTTTTGCAGCCCCAGCATTTT.

The chain recombines TRBV9 with TRBJ1-2; TRBD1 matches 8 bases. Germline lookup yields CDR1 SGDLS and CDR2 YYNGEE. This CDR3 has 14 amino acids. The J segment lost 8 bases and the V segment lost 3 bases, leaving 9 bases of the junction unmatched. CDR3 coding DNA: TGTGCCAGCAGCGACGCGACAGGGGCGAAGGGCTACACCTTC. Translating gives CASSDATGAKGYTF.

This chain connects TRBV4-1 to TRBJ1-4; 11 bases map to TRBD1. This CDR3 has 18 amino acids. Trimming cost V 0 bases and J 0 bases; bases outside gene matches: 3. Germline CDR1 reads MGHRA; CDR2 reads YSYEKL. The CDR3 DNA sequence: TGCGCCAGCAGCCAAGATCCGGGACAGGGGGCAACTAATGAAAAACTGTTTTTT. Its translation is CASSQDPGQGATNEKLFF.

The CDR3 reads CASSPPSGGGEQYF. CDR3 coding DNA: TGTGCCAGCTCACCACCTTCAGGGGGAGGCGAGCAGTACTTC. The rearrangement uses TRBV18 and TRBJ2-7; D is perhaps TRBD1 (7 bases). This CDR3 region has 14 residues. Germline CDR1 reads KGHSH; CDR2 reads LQKENI. V lost 0 bases and J 6 bases, leaving 12 bases between the germline ends. The full variable domain, in which reference TRBV18 and TRBJ2-7 provide the parts outside the CDR3, is NAGVMQNPRHLVRRRGQEARLRCSPMKGHSHVYWYRQLPEEGLKFMVYLQKENIIDESGMPKERFSAEFPKEGPSILRIQQVVRGDSAAYFCASSPPSGGGEQYFGPGTRLTVT.

A single count supports this clone. The chain joins TRBV6-4 to TRBJ2-1; 11 bases map to TRBD2. The CDR3 consists of 19 residues. From germline, CDR1 is MRHNA and CDR2 SNTAGT. The J segment lost 0 bases and the V segment lost 0 bases, leaving 7 bases of the junction unmatched. The CDR3 coding sequence is TGTGCCAGCAGTGACTCGATAGCGGGGGGGCTTAGCTCCTACAATGAGCAGTTCTTC. It yields the protein CASSDSIAGGLSSYNEQFF.

The chain couples TRBV6-1 to TRBJ1-1, with D hard to call. V was shortened by 1 base and J by 4 bases, with 7 bases between the two germline ends. Germline assignment: CDR1 MNHNS and CDR2 SASEGT. The CDR3 runs 13 residues. The CDR3 protein is CASSEVQITEAFF. The CDR3 bases are TGTGCCAGCAGTGAAGTCCAAATCACTGAAGCTTTCTTT.

The V and J genes are TRBV7-9 and TRBJ1-2; TRBD1 might be the D (6 bases). Germline loops: CDR1 SEHNR, CDR2 FQNEAQ (reference sequence). The CDR3 sequence is 15 residues long. Trimming took off 6 bases at V and 2 bases at J, with 16 bases between the two ends. The CDR3 region has the DNA TGTGCCAGCAGACAAACAGGGACGTTAAACTATGGCTACACCTTC. Protein: CASRQTGTLNYGYTF.

The V and J genes are TRBV5-1 and TRBJ1-1; D call uncertain. V lost 0 bases and J 4 bases, leaving 10 bases between the germline ends. The CDR3 loop spans 14 amino acids. The germline CDR1 and CDR2 sequences are SGHRS and YFSETQ. The chain's CDR3 is CASSLELVTTEAFF. The CDR3 DNA reads TGCGCCAGCAGCTTGGAGCTTGTCACCACTGAAGCTTTCTTT.

As regards this clone: Different DNA sequences within this sample yield the same CDR3. This chain links TRBV5-1 with TRBJ2-3; possibly TRBD2 for D (6 bases). CDR3 length: 15 amino acids. V was clipped by 1 base and J by 0 bases, with 9 bases between them. Germline V CDR1 and CDR2: SGHRS, YFSETQ. In nucleotides, the CDR3 is TGCGCCAGCAGCTTGCGCGGGGTCAGCACAGATACGCAGTATTTT. Translating gives CASSLRGVSTDTQYF. Full variable domain (missing parts from reference TRBV5-1 and TRBJ2-3): KAGVTQTPRYLIKTRGQQVTLSCSPISGHRSVSWYQQTPGQGLQFLFEYFSETQRNKGNFPGRFSGRQFSNSRSEMNVSTLELGDSALYLCASSLRGVSTDTQYFGPGTRLTVL.

The V gene is TRBV19, the J gene TRBJ1-4; a possible D gene is TRBD1 (5 bases). The V end lost 8 bases, the J end lost 8 bases, and 15 bases lay between the germline ends. Germline assignment: CDR1 LNHDA and CDR2 SQIVND (reference sequence). The CDR3 has 13 amino acids. As DNA, the CDR3 is TGTGCCAGTCGGGAGGCAGGGAGGGAAAAACTGTTTTTT. Translation gives CASREAGREKLFF.

V and J are TRBV7-9 and TRBJ2-3; D possibly corresponds to TRBD2 (6 bases). V was cut by 11 bases and J by 2 bases, with 20 bases left in between. This CDR3 has 15 amino acids. Germline V gene lookup returns CDR1 SEHNR and CDR2 FQNEAQ (reference sequence). CDR3 loop: CAFLTGGANTDTQYF. Here the CDR3 DNA reads TGTGCCTTCTTGACCGGCGGGGCTAACACAGATACGCAGTATTTT.

The J gene is TRBJ2-1, the V gene TRBV14; TRBD2 matches at 12 bases. The CDR3 is made up of 17 amino acids. V gave up 2 bases and J gave up 6 bases; unmatched junction bases: 8. Germline V gene lookup returns CDR1 SGHDN and CDR2 FVKESK. The CDR3 nucleotides are TGTGCCAGCAGCCAATCTAGCGGGGGGGTCGCCGGCAATGAGCAGTTCTTC. This translates into CASSQSSGGVAGNEQFF.

The genes are TRBV5-1 and TRBJ1-6; 10 bases line up with TRBD1. V shed 4 bases, J shed 5 bases, and the junction held 3 bases outside the gene matches. CDR3 length: 15 residues. Germline loops: CDR1 SGHRS, CDR2 YFSETQ. The CDR3 spells CASSTGTGDNSPLHF. CDR3 nucleotides: TGCGCCAGCAGCACCGGGACAGGGGATAATTCACCCCTCCACTTT.

The rearrangement joins TRBV6-4 to TRBJ2-7, with TRBD2 identical over 8 bases. The CDR3 loop spans 15 amino acids. CDR1 is MRHNA, CDR2 SNTAGT, per germline. V gave up 8 bases and J gave up 5 bases; unmatched junction bases: 14. Here the CDR3 reads CASLSNRGGGDEQYF. The DNA for the CDR3 is TGTGCCAGCCTGTCTAATCGGGGGGGCGGGGACGAGCAGTACTTC.

The genes are TRBV9 and TRBJ2-2; TRBD1 matches at 8 bases. Germline V gene sequence: CDR1 SGDLS, CDR2 YYNGEE. Trimming took 3 bases from V and 5 from J; bases not matched to a gene: 6. The CDR3 contains 15 residues. The CDR3 sequence: CASSGPGTGTGELFF. CDR3 bases: TGTGCCAGCAGCGGCCCCGGGACAGGTACCGGGGAGCTGTTTTTT.

The V gene is TRBV27, the J gene TRBJ2-3; D is unclear. V shed 3 bases and J shed 2 bases, with 12 bases lying between them. CDR1 is MNHEY, CDR2 SMNVEV, per germline (reference sequence). CDR3 length: 15 residues. This CDR3 is CASSFRRPNTDTQYF. CDR3 bases: TGTGCCAGCAGTTTTCGGCGGCCCAACACAGATACGCAGTATTTT.

The gene calls are TRBV13 and TRBJ2-2; 8 bases fit TRBD1. Germline V gene data show CDR1 as PRHDT and CDR2 as FYEKMQ (reference sequence). This CDR3 is built from 15 residues. With 5 bases clipped from V and 6 bases from J, the junction kept 8 bases outside the gene matches. The CDR3 protein is CASSPRDRPPGELFF. The CDR3 bases are TGTGCCAGCAGCCCACGGGACAGGCCTCCCGGGGAGCTGTTTTTT.

The chain is built from TRBV7-2 and TRBJ2-5; 8 nucleotides line up with TRBD2. The germline V gene encodes CDR1 SGHTA and CDR2 FQGNSA. V shed 1 base and J 2 bases; nucleotides not matched to a gene: 15. This CDR3 has 19 amino acids. The CDR3 sequence: CASSLGVGVAGGHQETQYF. CDR3 sequence (DNA): TGTGCCAGCAGCTTAGGAGTCGGGGTGGCGGGGGGACATCAAGAGACCCAGTACTTC.